The T cell receptor beta chain described here comes from a study of blood T cell repertoires in COVID-19. Repertoires were generated with immunoSEQ multiplex PCR, while TCRdb's copy carries only in-frame clones and drops some. The sample lists a few hundred thousand clones, 80% to 90% seen once, with about 8.9% in the top ten. The source of this sequence is a woman aged 18-30 years who had recovered from COVID-19. The sequenced sample consisted of PBMCs or T cells enriched from blood (not recorded which).

CDR3 amino acids: CASSVATGTGRDGYTF. In nucleotides, the CDR3 is TGTGCCAGCAGCGTAGCTACGGGGACAGGTCGGGATGGCTACACCTTC. The chain links TRBV9 to TRBJ1-2; 8 positions match TRBD1. The CDR3 has 16 residues. Germline V lookup: CDR1 SGDLS, CDR2 YYNGEE. After removal of 0 bases from V and 6 bases from J, the junction contained 10 bases not matched to a gene. The entire variable domain, with the rest obtained from reference TRBV9 and TRBJ1-2, is as follows: DSGVTQTPKHLITATGQRVTLRCSPRSGDLSVYWYQQSLDQGLQFLIQYYNGEERAKGNILERFSAQQFPDLHSELNLSSLELGDSALYFCASSVATGTGRDGYTFGSGTRLTVV.